These T cell receptor beta chains were read from a single sample in a study of OX40 agonist ivuxolimab in advanced cancers. Sequencing was performed with immunoSEQ multiplex PCR; in TCRdb, only in-frame clones are kept and a portion is missing. There are tens of thousands of clones in the sample; 83% occur only once, and approximately 3% lies in the top ten. The sequencing here drew on CD4+ or CD8+ T cells sorted from blood, taken in a trial of the OX40 agonist ivuxolimab. The origin of the receptors is an adult with an advanced solid tumor such as melanoma, head and neck, liver or kidney cancer. Each CDR3 is given with its conserved first and last residue. D genes are given only for firm matches. Clone size appears in some rows only: once, few, many, or a class for an expanded clone.

clone_size	v_call	j_call	d_call	cdr3_nt	cdr3_aa
few	TRBV14	TRBJ2-5	TRBD1	TGTGCCAGCAGCCTTGACAGGGTCCAAGAGACCCAGTACTTC	CASSLDRVQETQYF
NA	TRBV7-3	TRBJ1-1	TRBD1	TGTGCCAGCAGCTTAGGGGGACAGGAGAACACTGAAGCTTTCTTT	CASSLGGQENTEAFF
NA	TRBV5-1	TRBJ2-7	TRBD2	TGCGCCAGCAGCATCCTAGGACTAGCGGGAGGGCGAGGATACGAGCAGTACTTC	CASSILGLAGGRGYEQYF
NA	TRBV6-5	TRBJ1-6	TRBD1	TGTGCCAGCAGCCCAGACAGGGGAAATTCACCCCTCCACTTT	CASSPDRGNSPLHF
NA	TRBV7-6	TRBJ2-2	NA	TGTGCCAGCAGCCTAAACACCGGGGAGCTGTTTTTT	CASSLNTGELFF
NA	TRBV7-9	TRBJ2-7	TRBD1	TGTGCCAGCAGCTTAGGGGGGACAGTGGACGAGCAGTACTTC	CASSLGGTVDEQYF
NA	TRBV4-1	TRBJ2-2	TRBD1	TGCGCCAGCAGCCAACATTACGGACAGGTTAACACCGGGGAGCTGTTTTTT	CASSQHYGQVNTGELFF
NA	TRBV5-4	TRBJ2-3	NA	TGTGCCAGCATAACGGGAGCAGATACGCAGTATTTT	CASITGADTQYF
NA	TRBV7-9	TRBJ1-2	TRBD1	TGTGCCAGCAGCTACCAAGGACAGGGAACTGGCTACACCTTC	CASSYQGQGTGYTF
NA	TRBV15	TRBJ2-7	NA	TGTGCCACCAGCAGAGATCAAGGGTACGAGCAGTACTTC	CATSRDQGYEQYF
NA	TRBV28	TRBJ2-7	NA	TGTGCCAGCAGTTTGGGCAGGGTCTACGAGCAGTACTTC	CASSLGRVYEQYF
NA	TRBV10-1	TRBJ1-1	TRBD1	TGCGCCAGCAGTGAGGGGTACAGGGGTGGAACTGAAGCTTTCTTT	CASSEGYRGGTEAFF
few	TRBV6-1	TRBJ1-2	TRBD1	TGTGCCAGCAGTCATAGGGCAGGGGGCTCCTATGGCTACACCTTC	CASSHRAGGSYGYTF
NA	TRBV7-9	TRBJ2-1	TRBD1	TGTGCCAGCAGCTTAGTAGCAGGGGGCGCTGGGGGCTCTGAGCAGTTCTTC	CASSLVAGGAGGSEQFF
once	TRBV28	TRBJ2-3	TRBD1	TGTGCCAGCAGTTCCTTCCGGGACAGGGCCACAGATACGCAGTATTTT	CASSSFRDRATDTQYF
NA	TRBV5-1	TRBJ2-3	TRBD2	TGCGCCAGCAGCCACCCAAAACCGAGCGGGAGGGGTAGCACAGATACGCAGTATTTT	CASSHPKPSGRGSTDTQYF
NA	TRBV11-2	TRBJ2-3	TRBD1	TGTGCCAGCAGCTTAAAGGGGGCCCGGACAGATACGCAGTATTTT	CASSLKGARTDTQYF
NA	TRBV28	TRBJ2-7	NA	TGTGCCAGCAGCTTAGACGACAGGATCTCGGACGAGCAGTACTTC	CASSLDDRISDEQYF
NA	TRBV4-2	TRBJ1-2	NA	TGTGCCAGCAGCTCCATCAGGAACTATGGCTACACCTTC	CASSSIRNYGYTF
NA	TRBV7-9	TRBJ1-1	NA	TGTGCCAGCAGCTTAGCGGCGGGGACACCGAACACTGAAGCTTTCTTT	CASSLAAGTPNTEAFF
NA	TRBV30	TRBJ1-6	TRBD1	TGTGCCTGGACCTTGGGACAGGGGAACTCACCCCTCCACTTT	CAWTLGQGNSPLHF
once	TRBV7-3	TRBJ1-1	NA	TGTGCCAGCAGCCCCCGAGGAGGGCCAGGTGAAGCTTTCTTT	CASSPRGGPGEAFF
NA	TRBV5-6	TRBJ1-3	NA	TGTGCCAGCAGCTTGGCCGCGACAGTTACTGGAAACACCATATATTTT	CASSLAATVTGNTIYF
NA	TRBV5-1	TRBJ2-1	NA	TGCGCCAGCAATGATGGCGGGCAATACAATGAGCAGTTCTTC	CASNDGGQYNEQFF
NA	TRBV7-9	TRBJ2-2	TRBD1	TGTGCCAGCAGCTTCTCAAGCGACAGGGCCGGGGAGCTGTTTTTT	CASSFSSDRAGELFF
NA	TRBV27	TRBJ1-1	TRBD1	TGTGCCAGCAGCCTAAACAGGGGCTATGAAGCTTTCTTT	CASSLNRGYEAFF
NA	TRBV28	TRBJ1-3	NA	TGTGCCAGCAGTTTATTAGGGATTTCGAGAAACACCATATATTTT	CASSLLGISRNTIYF
once	TRBV29-1	TRBJ2-1	TRBD2	TGCAGCGTCCTTCCTCTAGCGGGAGTTGGCAATGAGCAGTTCTTC	CSVLPLAGVGNEQFF